This T cell receptor (beta chain) was captured in a study of control samples from healthy donors and cancer patients. The CDR3 is 16 amino acids. The V and J ends lost 3 bases and 3 bases, in that order; junction bases with no gene match: 10. Germline V gene lookup returns CDR1 SGDLS and CDR2 YYNGEE. This clone was detected only once. Measured with immunoSEQ multiplex PCR; TCRdb has only the in-frame clones, and not every one. The data contain 110,000 to 150,000 clones, about nine tenths of them singletons. The chain links TRBV9 to TRBJ2-3; 7 nucleotides match TRBD1. The sequenced sample was blood. The clonotype originates from a man aged 30 to 39 in good health. The CDR3 coding sequence is TGTGCCAGCAGCGGAGGAGCCGGGACAGCAACAGATACGCAGTATTTT. It specifies CASSGGAGTATDTQYF.